This T cell receptor (beta chain) came from a study of T cells in Graves' hyperthyroidism and ophthalmopathy. In this sample, this clonotype turned up many times. Regions amplified from RNA transcripts were the TCR beta CDR3 regions. First-round RT-PCR of the TCR CDR3 relied on the HTBI primer set. One entry per CDR3 protein, called by TCRdb with MiXCR from the multiplex PCR reads. The table includes some 460,000 distinct CDR3 sequences, less than 20% detected once. CDR3 length: 13 amino acids. The germline gives CDR1 SGHDN, CDR2 FVKESK. The V and J ends lost 3 bases and 5 bases respectively, with 11 bases between them.

The chain couples TRBV14 to TRBJ2-7, with D unresolved. The specimen sequenced was blood. This TCR derives from a woman aged 18-30 years with Graves' hyperthyroidism. The CDR3 DNA sequence: TGTGCCAGCAGCCAGCTAAGGCAGAACGAGCAGTACTTC. Protein: CASSQLRQNEQYF.